Sequencing of this TCR beta chain was carried out in a study of T cell responses to AZD1222 COVID-19 vaccine. Germline-derived CDR1 and CDR2 are MNHEY and SMNVEV (reference sequence). J was trimmed by 5 bases and V by 4 bases; bases with no gene match: 7. CDR3 length equals 14 residues. This table comes from immunoSEQ multiplex PCR, and its TCRdb copy is limited to in-frame clones, with some not included. Of about 110,000 clones in the sample, about nine tenths were seen once. The chain links TRBV27 to TRBJ1-1; 7 bases are a match to TRBD1. This TCR derives from an adult in good health. This specimen was peripheral blood, taken on day 0 of AZD1222 vaccination. The chain's CDR3 is CASSSPTGRTEAFF. CDR3 nucleotides: TGTGCCAGCAGTTCCCCGACAGGGCGAACTGAAGCTTTCTTT.